The 25 T cell receptor beta chains below were found in one sample sequenced in a study of cytomegalovirus exposure and HLA in healthy donors. PCR primers comprised 60 Vbeta and 13 Jbeta primers. Some clones are missing from TCRdb's copy, which holds only in-frame ones; the method was immunoSEQ multiplex PCR. Among some 180,000 clones listed, under 85% were seen once. Sequences were obtained from PBMCs. These receptors came from a male donor in good health and CMV-seronegative.

The chain combines TRBV2 with TRBJ1-1; maybe TRBD1 (5 bases). Germline-derived CDR1 and CDR2 are SNHLY and FYNNEI. Deletions cut 6 bases from V and 1 base from J, with 6 bases between. This CDR3 contains 12 residues. CDR3 bases: TGTGCCAGCAGGGGGGGGAACACTGAAGCTTTCTTT. Its translation: CASRGGNTEAFF.

The chain has TRBV29-1 and TRBJ2-3, with D tentatively TRBD2 (6 bases). Germline-derived CDR1 and CDR2 are SQVTM and ANQGSEA. The CDR3 length is 14 residues. V lost 8 bases to trimming and J lost 4 bases, with 19 bases between them. The chain's CDR3 is CSSGPLASPDTQYF. DNA for the CDR3: TGCAGCTCTGGGCCCCTAGCGTCCCCAGATACGCAGTATTTT.

The J gene is TRBJ2-7, the V gene TRBV7-2; TRBD1 matches 8 bases. V gave up 5 bases and J gave up 2 bases; unmatched junction bases: 5. The CDR3 totals 14 residues. Germline CDR1 is SGHTA and CDR2 is FQGNSA. CDR3 residues: CASSIGTGTYEQYF. CDR3 DNA sequence: TGTGCCAGCAGCATCGGGACAGGCACCTACGAGCAGTACTTC.

In DNA form, the CDR3 reads TGTGCCAGCAGTTTAGGGCAGGGGGCAAATCAGCCCCAGCATTTT. Translating it yields CASSLGQGANQPQHF. V is TRBV28 and J is TRBJ1-5; the match to TRBD1 covers 8 bases. This CDR3 is built from 15 residues. V was clipped by 2 bases and J by 4 bases; unmatched bases: 4. The germline gives CDR1 MDHEN, CDR2 SYDVKM.

The chain couples TRBV30 to TRBJ2-1; D unclear. With 0 bases removed from V and 0 bases from J, the gap between germline ends came to 6 bases. Germline V gene lookup returns CDR1 GTSNPN and CDR2 SVGIG (reference sequence). The CDR3 runs 14 residues. The CDR3 DNA is TGTGCCTGGAGTGTACTTTCCTCCTACAATGAGCAGTTCTTC. It specifies CAWSVLSSYNEQFF.

This chain joins TRBV6-1 and TRBJ2-1, with 9 bases lining up with TRBD2. CDR1 MNHNS and CDR2 SASEGT come from the germline V gene. J was trimmed by 3 bases and V by 4 bases; bases with no gene match: 13. The CDR3 loop spans 18 amino acids. The CDR3 reads CASSAREGAGGRYNEQFF. CDR3 sequence (DNA): TGTGCCAGCAGTGCCCGAGAAGGAGCGGGAGGACGCTACAATGAGCAGTTCTTC.

This clone was seen a single time. The chain recombines TRBV28 with TRBJ2-2; 8 nucleotides align to TRBD1. The V segment lost 4 bases and the J segment 0 bases; nucleotides outside the gene matches: 1. This CDR3 is built from 15 residues. Germline CDR1 reads MDHEN; CDR2 reads SYDVKM. The CDR3 here is CASSSGQANTGELFF. In DNA, the CDR3 is TGTGCCAGCAGTTCGGGACAGGCGAACACCGGGGAGCTGTTTTTT. Based on the CDR3 plus reference TRBV28 and TRBJ2-2, the full variable domain is DVKVTQSSRYLVKRTGEKVFLECVQDMDHENMFWYRQDPGLGLRLIYFSYDVKMKEKGDIPEGYSVSREKKERFSLILESASTNQTSMYLCASSSGQANTGELFFGEGSRLTVL.

This clone was detected only once. J is TRBJ2-7 and V is TRBV4-1; 15 bases agree with TRBD2. Unmatched junction bases numbered 7, after V lost 3 bases and J lost 1 base. The CDR3 is 18 amino acids. Germline lookup yields CDR1 MGHRA and CDR2 YSYEKL. CDR3 DNA sequence: TGCGCCAGCAGCCACGGACTAGCGGGAGGGCCAACGTCCTACGAGCAGTACTTC. It translates to CASSHGLAGGPTSYEQYF.

This clone is a singleton in its sample. The CDR3 coding sequence is TGTGCCAGCAGCATAACGACAGGGTCCAATTCACCCCTCCACTTT. Translated, it gives CASSITTGSNSPLHF. The gene calls are TRBV11-2 and TRBJ1-6; 7 nucleotides agree with TRBD1. Germline CDR1 SGHAT, CDR2 FQNNGV. There are 15 residues in the CDR3. J gave up 7 bases and V 5 bases, and 8 bases lay outside the gene matches.

This chain links TRBV19 with TRBJ1-1, with 7 bases lining up with TRBD1. J lost 1 base, V lost 5 bases, and 13 bases had no gene match. This CDR3 is built from 17 residues. Per germline, CDR1 LNHDA and CDR2 SQIVND (reference sequence). CDR3 bases: TGTGCCAGTAGTCTCGGACAGGTCATTTGGCGGAACACTGAAGCTTTCTTT. It translates to CASSLGQVIWRNTEAFF.

In its sample, this clone was seen a few times. V gene TRBV5-1 combines with J gene TRBJ1-1; 7 positions agree with TRBD1. Germline values: CDR1 SGHRS, CDR2 YFSETQ. This CDR3 region has 14 residues. J gave up 1 base and V 7 bases, and 7 bases lay outside the gene matches. The CDR3 loop is CASRSGTENTEAFF. CDR3 DNA sequence: TGCGCCAGCCGATCCGGGACAGAGAACACTGAAGCTTTCTTT.

V usage is TRBV6-1 and J usage is TRBJ2-7, with a weak D call TRBD1 (6 bases). V was trimmed by 6 bases and J by 6 bases, leaving 12 bases between them. Germline CDR1 MNHNS, CDR2 SASEGT. The CDR3 runs 12 residues. CDR3 region: CASRTGATEQYF. The CDR3 nucleotides read TGTGCCAGCAGGACAGGAGCGACCGAGCAGTACTTC.

CDR3 region: CASSPRTSGGPESDTQYF. The CDR3, as DNA: TGTGCCAGCAGCCCGCGGACTAGCGGGGGGCCGGAGTCAGATACGCAGTATTTT. The chain recombines TRBV9 with TRBJ2-3; 14 bases align to TRBD2. The germline V gene has CDR1 SGDLS and CDR2 YYNGEE. The ends lost 4 bases at V and 4 bases at J; junction bases unmatched: 11. This CDR3 spans 18 amino acids. The full variable domain, its missing parts supplied by reference TRBV9 and TRBJ2-3, is DSGVTQTPKHLITATGQRVTLRCSPRSGDLSVYWYQQSLDQGLQFLIQYYNGEERAKGNILERFSAQQFPDLHSELNLSSLELGDSALYFCASSPRTSGGPESDTQYFGPGTRLTVL.

This clone was recorded a few times. J is TRBJ2-7 and V is TRBV6-5, with D uncertain. This CDR3 has 13 residues. Per the germline V gene, CDR1 is MNHEY and CDR2 is SVGAGI. With 6 bases removed from V and 1 base from J, the gap between germline ends came to 10 bases. CDR3 DNA: TGTGCCAGCAGCCCCCGTGTATCCTACGAGCAGTACTTC. Translation gives CASSPRVSYEQYF.

This clone has a single count. This rearrangement joins TRBV12-5 to TRBJ1-5, with 8 bases lining up with TRBD1. There are 14 residues in the CDR3. Germline assignment: CDR1 LGHNT and CDR2 FRNRAP. With 6 bases clipped from V and 4 bases from J, the junction kept 5 bases outside the gene matches. The CDR3 DNA reads as TGTGCTAGTGGACTGACAGGGGTAAATCAGCCCCAGCATTTT. It codes for CASGLTGVNQPQHF.

This clone has more than one count but fewer than ten. The V call is TRBV2, the J call TRBJ1-6; D unresolved. Between the trimmed V and J ends, which lost 8 bases and 7 bases, there was a span of 12 bases. The CDR3 is 13 amino acids. Germline V lookup: CDR1 SNHLY, CDR2 FYNNEI. The CDR3 here is CASGDRENSPLHF. CDR3 nucleotide sequence: TGTGCCAGCGGCGACCGGGAGAATTCACCCCTCCACTTT.

Of note for this clone: In the same sample, other DNA sequences code for this CDR3. V usage is TRBV6-5 and J usage is TRBJ2-7, with 11 bases fitting TRBD1. The J segment lost 3 bases and the V segment lost 4 bases, leaving 2 bases of the junction unmatched. The CDR3 spans 14 residues. Germline values: CDR1 MNHEY, CDR2 SVGAGI. CDR3 amino acids: CASSFGTGGYEQYF. The CDR3 DNA reads as TGTGCCAGCAGTTTCGGGACAGGGGGCTACGAGCAGTACTTC.

This sequence joins TRBV9 and TRBJ2-3, with D possibly matching TRBD2 (5 bases). The CDR3 totals 16 residues. Germline V CDR1 and CDR2: SGDLS, YYNGEE. V gave up 0 bases and J gave up 0 bases, with 11 bases separating them. CDR3 DNA: TGTGCCAGCAGCGTAGGGGGAGCGGTTAGCACAGATACGCAGTATTTT. Amino acid sequence: CASSVGGAVSTDTQYF.

The chain uses TRBV4-1 and TRBJ1-2; D is unclear. Germline CDR1 MGHRA, CDR2 YSYEKL. The V end lost 5 bases, the J end lost 3 bases, and 22 bases lay between the germline ends. The CDR3 loop spans 17 amino acids. This CDR3 reads CASSFGVGFSGDYGYTF. Here the CDR3 DNA reads TGCGCCAGCAGCTTCGGGGTGGGGTTCAGCGGCGACTATGGCTACACCTTC.

This chain joins TRBV27 and TRBJ1-1, with 7 bases fitting TRBD1. J was trimmed by 6 bases and V by 2 bases; bases with no gene match: 3. The CDR3 length is 13 residues. CDR1 and CDR2 from the germline V gene are MNHEY and SMNVEV (reference sequence). This chain's CDR3 is CASSLGRGAEAFF. As DNA, the CDR3 is TGTGCCAGCAGTTTAGGCAGGGGGGCTGAAGCTTTCTTT.

The rearrangement links TRBV5-1 to TRBJ2-3; 8 bases align to TRBD2. Germline V CDR1 and CDR2: SGHRS, YFSETQ. The CDR3 has 15 residues. Germline trimming cut 3 bases from V and 4 bases from J; bases unmatched to any gene: 7. The CDR3 loop is CASSSLAAKADTQYF. CDR3 in DNA: TGCGCCAGCAGCTCACTAGCGGCAAAGGCAGATACGCAGTATTTT.

This clone came up a few times. The J gene is TRBJ2-1, the V gene TRBV9; D is possibly TRBD1 (6 bases). The germline V gene encodes CDR1 SGDLS and CDR2 YYNGEE. The CDR3 sequence is 17 residues long. Deletions cut 3 bases from V and 1 base from J, with 17 bases between. This CDR3 is CASSAGQNGYSYNEQFF. CDR3 coding DNA: TGTGCCAGCAGCGCAGGACAGAACGGGTATTCCTACAATGAGCAGTTCTTC.

V usage is TRBV30 and J usage is TRBJ2-2; 9 nucleotides match TRBD1. This CDR3 region has 15 residues. The germline V gene encodes CDR1 GTSNPN and CDR2 SVGIG (reference sequence). V gave up 4 bases and J gave up 1 base; unmatched junction bases: 4. The CDR3 sequence: CAWNEGQGNTGELFF. The CDR3 region has the DNA TGTGCCTGGAATGAGGGACAGGGGAACACCGGGGAGCTGTTTTTT.

CDR3 in amino acids: CSVEGLAGDPSSYNEQFF. In nucleotides, the CDR3 is TGCAGCGTTGAAGGACTAGCGGGAGACCCGAGCTCCTACAATGAGCAGTTCTTC. J is TRBJ2-1 and V is TRBV29-1; 12 nucleotides line up with TRBD2. CDR3 length: 18 amino acids. The V segment lost 1 base and the J segment 0 bases; nucleotides outside the gene matches: 7. The V gene's germline CDR1 is SQVTM and CDR2 ANQGSEA.

The chain links TRBV4-3 to TRBJ2-1, with D possibly matching TRBD2 (5 bases). The V gene lost 5 bases and the J gene lost 5 bases, with 16 bases spanning the gap. Germline V gene lookup returns CDR1 LGHNA and CDR2 YSLEER. CDR3 length: 15 amino acids. The CDR3: CASSSWTSGNNEQFF. The CDR3 DNA reads TGCGCCAGCAGCTCCTGGACGTCCGGGAACAATGAGCAGTTCTTC.